The clone carrying this T cell receptor (beta chain) was found a few times. Its antigen is unknown. The entry originates in a study of Ad26.COV2.S vaccination and SARS-CoV-2 variants. Study-level results: Breadth, reportedly substantial, characterized the spike-specific CD8+ and CD4+ T cell responses after vaccination. Spike-specific TCR breadth was greater in vaccine than placebo recipients.

Treatment meaning: around 19 received Ad26.COV2.S at low or high dose, single or two shots; about 5 received placebo; per-sample allocation not given. Following the first vaccine or placebo injection, samples were taken on day 63. Produced via immunoSEQ multiplex PCR; TCRdb's table is partial and in-frame only. The sample contains 410,000 or so clones, approximately 92% of which appear only once. The germline V gene has CDR1 MNHEY and CDR2 SMNVEV (reference sequence). Trimming removed 6 bases from V and 9 bases from J, with 15 bases in between. The CDR3 consists of 14 residues. Sequences were derived from peripheral blood, sampled in a trial of Ad26.COV2.S vaccine versus placebo. The chain uses TRBV27 and TRBJ1-6; D is uncertain. This receptor was identified in a person between 18 and 65 years old who received the Ad26.COV2.S COVID-19 vaccine or a placebo. Written as DNA, the CDR3 is TGTGCCAGCAGCCACCGGGGTAGGCTTTCACCCCTCCACTTT. It specifies CASSHRGRLSPLHF.